This T cell receptor (beta chain) appears in the sequencing data of a study of cytomegalovirus exposure and HLA in healthy donors (dated by TCRdb to 2017 to 2019). Background for the entire study: An earlier analysis of 587 of the donors reported 276 Gb of sequence data and some 120 million unique TCR beta sequences from 190 million or so T cells. Across some 400 genotyped donors of the cohort, an average of about 250,000 unique TCR beta nucleotide sequences per donor were sequenced, and roughly a sixth of those sequences were non-productive. An early release that covered 640 HLA-typed donors contained around 330 gigabases of sequencing data and tens of millions of unique TCR sequences. Both class I and class II loci were covered by HLA typing, at four-digit resolution. In a later genetic analysis, genome-wide SNP genotypes for about three fifths of the roughly 670 donors were used, and that subset was treated as a discovery cohort. The study used immunosequencing to profile the T cell repertoires of under 700 subjects and linked those repertoires to cytomegalovirus serostatus. The study was designed to test whether signatures of past pathogen exposure could be identified by cataloging public T cell receptors. A separate validation cohort of 100 to 150 different subjects was used in addition to the 666-subject first cohort. Among the roughly 400 genotyped donors, around 81% belonged to the genetic ancestry cluster associated with self-reported Caucasian donors. A few DR-DQ haplotypes were treated as single units for association and clustering because of strong linkage in the cohort. The number of donors typed differed by locus, with roughly 620-630 for A, B, C, DRB1 and DQB1, about 500 for DQA1, 600 to 610 for DPA1, and about 450 for DPB1. Rather than using new phenotypic data, the later analysis identified candidate immune exposures from TCR beta sequences and from how often those sequences occurred across donors. Donor age, sex, ethnicity and CMV serostatus were compiled alongside the repertoire data. In a later analysis, previously published TCR beta repertoires from about 670 donors were re-analyzed and high-resolution HLA genotyping was added so that TCR occurrence patterns could be studied. Every discovery cohort repertoire had been produced on one sequencing platform. To predict cytomegalovirus infection status, the study brought together high-throughput TCR immunosequencing, statistical association of individual TCRs with disease status, and machine learning. In an earlier analysis of 587 of the donors, high-throughput TCR beta sequencing was used to judge whether each TCR beta V gene segment behaved as functional or pseudogenic. General study outcomes and caveats: A cluster of highly shared sequence variants was judged likely to represent a technical artifact of the sequencing pipeline. Correlated functional status among segregating V segments might be attributable to linkage disequilibrium, but an unknown experimental factor could not be ruled out. A later analysis found that most CMV-associated TCR beta chains appeared HLA-restricted, with HLA associations seemingly driven largely by CMV exposure. In vitro tests confirmed that a few of the cytomegalovirus-associated TCR beta chains recognize cytomegalovirus antigens. Sequencing depth was assumed to be roughly uniform across donors in the presence/absence analyses, though that assumption may not hold. In an earlier analysis of over 550 of the donors, most TCR beta V segments were observed in productive rearrangements about 87% or about 30% of the time, broadly matching IMGT annotations. The 87-base-pair reads could not distinguish some IMGT-functional V segments, including TRBV6-2 and TRBV6-3, so those segments were excluded. Specific HLA alleles were associated with 16,951 TCR beta sequences at a false discovery rate of 0.05 in a later analysis. HLA typing was unavailable for some donors at each locus, so association tests used only the typed subset. Most TCR sequences were seen in very few donors, while some public TCRs were found in many individuals. In the study, approximately 160 TCR beta chains were listed as associated with cytomegalovirus. V-gene and J-gene trimming of TCR beta chains was associated with a missense DCLRE1C variant in a later genetic analysis, and the association was replicated in an independent cohort. A later genetic analysis reported fewer N-insertions in productive TCRs among donors in an Asian-associated ancestry cluster than the roughly 720-donor mean. Over 15 rarely observed V segments, including chromosome 9 orphons, were excluded from the earlier analysis of about 600 of the donors because counts were too low. It was suggested by the authors that the approach could potentially be generalized to other disease states and immunological phenotypes. According to a later analysis, TCR association rates differed among HLA loci, with DRB1 alleles showing the most associated TCRs and HLA-C alleles showing the fewest. This cohort had only TCR beta chains sequenced, and the lack of alpha or paired-chain data limited which features could be detected. Assigning TCR associations to individual alleles was difficult when HLA alleles, especially DR and DQ, strongly co-occurred. According to a later analysis, parvovirus B19, influenza, CMV and Epstein-Barr virus appeared linked to several top co-occurrence clusters. CMV serostatus was the only immune exposure information available for the cohort. In a later analysis, HLA-associated TCR beta chains showed more clonal expansion and lower generation probabilities than non-associated chains that were equally common. In both the original and validation cohorts, the classifier was reported to diagnose cytomegalovirus status with high specificity and sensitivity. A further reported finding was that TCR beta sequences accurately predicted the HLA-A and HLA-B alleles for most subjects in the first cohort.

Details on this clone: Which antigen it targets is not known. It has no much larger one-base neighbor in the sample; base qualities were not kept.

The cohort comprised 710 or so healthy bone marrow donors. At the time of sampling, every cohort member was nominally healthy, though immune exposures that went unrecorded were likely present. The donor tested CMV seronegative and was one of the 352 seronegative cohort members. A peripheral blood sample was provided by each donor, and peripheral blood mononuclear cells were used for TCR beta sequencing. The Qiagen DNeasy Blood Extraction Kit was used to extract genomic DNA from the blood cell samples. Library creation used the immunoSEQ multiplex PCR assay. The multiplex PCR relied on a mix of 60 forward primers for TCR Vbeta segments and 13 reverse primers for TCR Jbeta segments. Amplification of the CDR3 region of rearranged TCR beta genes was performed with a multiplex PCR assay on genomic DNA. The amplified TCR beta libraries were sequenced on the Illumina HiSeq System as 87-base-pair reads. The authors' analysis ran thus. In a later analysis, around 80 million unique TCR beta chains were counted across the roughly 700 repertoires, and some 10 million of these chains were shared by at least two donors. Raw reads were error-corrected and collapsed into unique sequences by a nearest-neighbor algorithm in which closely related sequences were merged to remove PCR and sequencing errors. Alignment of CDR3 sequences to IMGT reference sequences was used to assign V, D and J gene segments. For a sequence to be retained, at least a six-nucleotide match to both a V gene segment and a J gene segment was required. Rearrangements were classified as productive when the CDR3 lacked stop codons and remained in frame with V and J, and all other rearrangements were classified as non-productive. CDR3 was defined according to IMGT convention as the region running from the second conserved V-encoded cysteine to the conserved J-encoded phenylalanine. In an earlier analysis of 500 to 650 of the donors, sequences lacking an unambiguous match to a single V gene segment were excluded. In an earlier analysis of 450 to 750 of the donors, a V segment was called functional when productive rearrangements were above 56.7%, and segregating when the standard deviation between donors exceeded 5%. A statistical classification framework was built for diagnosing cytomegalovirus status from the catalog of TCR beta chain sequences. V and J gene assignment, in a later analysis, came from comparing TCR nucleotide sequences with IMGT/GENE-DB human TR gene sequences. In a later analysis, CDR3 sequences and most-parsimonious VDJ recombination scenarios were assigned using the TCRdist pipeline. In a later analysis, each TCR beta chain was defined by its CDR3 amino acid sequence together with its V-gene family, and reads without a unique V-gene family were excluded. To address suspected cross-contamination and a sequencing artifact, a later analysis removed some 620 highly shared, low-generation-probability nucleotide sequences. A later analysis calculated a clonal expansion index for each public chain from normalized within-repertoire ranks of inferred template counts. Generation probabilities in a later analysis came from a VDJ recombination model fitted to out-of-frame rearrangements, and those results were checked against IGoR. Hypergeometric tests were used in a later analysis to score TCR-TCR, TCR-HLA and TCR-CMV co-occurrence, with a repertoire-size bias correction applied to the TCR pairs. To estimate false discovery rates, a later analysis permuted the HLA or CMV assignments 20 times. In a later analysis, co-occurring TCRs were grouped using DBSCAN, and TCRdist sequence similarity was added for clustering within HLA-allele-positive subsets. Repertoires with fewer than 30,000 or more than 120,000 public chains were left out of co-occurrence clustering, as were five repertoires with anomalous nucleotide sharing. The table was pulled from immuneACCESS by TCRdb, which kept in-frame rearrangements only. Such tables lose some clones; where checked, under half of the loss comes from unresolved V genes, and the rest has no known cause. V and J calls and clone size come straight from that table; D and trimming were deduced from the DNA. The sample table shows hundreds of thousands of clones, and around nine tenths are seen once. The top ten constitute 1% of the sample.

At the junction V is shortened by 7 bases and J by 9 bases, with 14 bases in between. The germline V gene specifies SGDLS as CDR1 and YYNGEE as CDR2. The CDR3, cysteine through phenylalanine, is 13 amino acids long. Kept here is only the CDR3 DNA, which spans 39 bases and is read in frame from base 1. The sample consisted of PBMCs. The chain uses TRBV9 and TRBJ1-6; the D segment could be TRBD1, given 6 matching bases. The source of this sequence is a woman aged 18-35 years in good health and CMV-seronegative. CDR3 reads: CASRGALGSPLHF. The sequenced DNA: TGTGCCAGCCGGGGGGCGCTGGGTTCACCCCTCCACTTT. Supplemented by the reference TRBV9 and TRBJ1-6 proteins around the CDR3, the complete variable domain is DSGVTQTPKHLITATGQRVTLRCSPRSGDLSVYWYQQSLDQGLQFLIQYYNGEERAKGNILERFSAQQFPDLHSELNLSSLELGDSALYFCASRGALGSPLHFGNGTRLTVT.